This passage covers 13 T cell receptor beta chains from one sample sequenced in a study of cytomegalovirus exposure and HLA in healthy donors. Researchers ran the PCR with 60 Vbeta and 13 Jbeta primers. Some clones are missing from TCRdb's copy, which holds only in-frame ones; the method was immunoSEQ multiplex PCR. This sample has approximately 150,000 clones, with roughly 70% found just once. Sequencing was carried out using PBMCs. These receptors were taken from a woman under 30 in good health and CMV-seropositive.

V is TRBV5-1 and J is TRBJ1-1; no firm D call. Trimming cost V 4 bases and J 0 bases, with 16 bases left between them. Germline CDR1 reads SGHRS; CDR2 reads YFSETQ. The CDR3 has 16 amino acids. CDR3 bases: TGCGCCAGCAGCCTCCGGGTCTACGGGGTGAACACTGAAGCTTTCTTT. Its translation is CASSLRVYGVNTEAFF.

The chain is built from TRBV15 and TRBJ1-5; D gene unclear. CDR1 and CDR2 (germline): LNHNV, YYDKDF (reference sequence). This CDR3 comprises 16 residues. V was trimmed by 1 base and J by 7 bases, leaving 17 bases between them. The CDR3 loop is CATSRAFPGGGQPQHF. Written as DNA, the CDR3 is TGTGCCACCAGCAGAGCATTCCCAGGAGGAGGACAGCCCCAGCATTTT.

The V gene is TRBV9, the J gene TRBJ1-2, with D tentatively TRBD1 (6 bases). CDR1 is SGDLS, CDR2 YYNGEE, per germline. This CDR3 is built from 14 residues. V lost 6 bases and J 0 bases, leaving 12 bases between the germline ends. The CDR3 DNA follows: TGTGCCAGCACTGTTGGACAGACTAACTATGGCTACACCTTC. Translating it yields CASTVGQTNYGYTF.

This clone was seen a handful of times. V gene TRBV6-1 combines with J gene TRBJ2-7, with 7 positions matching TRBD1. This CDR3 has 12 amino acids. V gave up 7 bases and J gave up 7 bases; unmatched junction bases: 7. Germline CDR1 reads MNHNS; CDR2 reads SASEGT. The CDR3 DNA sequence: TGTGCCAGCACCCTCTACAGGGGTGAGCAGTACTTC. It translates to CASTLYRGEQYF.

The J gene is TRBJ2-1, the V gene TRBV27; a weak D match, TRBD2 (5 bases). Germline V gene data show CDR1 as MNHEY and CDR2 as SMNVEV (reference sequence). The CDR3 has 17 amino acids. The germline V and J ends were trimmed by 6 bases and 4 bases, with 22 bases remaining between them. The CDR3 here is CASSSRVLRVSYNEQFF. CDR3 sequence (DNA): TGTGCCAGCAGCTCCCGAGTATTGAGGGTATCATACAATGAGCAGTTCTTC.

The rearrangement uses TRBV4-1 and TRBJ1-5; the D is unclear. Germline CDR1 MGHRA, CDR2 YSYEKL. V gave up 1 base and J gave up 5 bases, with 21 bases separating them. The CDR3 consists of 18 residues. The CDR3 DNA is TGCGCCAGCAGCCAAGGGGAGGTAGGGTGGAGTAGGGATCAGCCCCAGCATTTT. Amino acid sequence: CASSQGEVGWSRDQPQHF.

The chain joins TRBV9 to TRBJ2-3; D gene ambiguous. Per germline, CDR1 SGDLS and CDR2 YYNGEE. V was clipped by 0 bases and J by 2 bases, with 10 bases between them. The CDR3 consists of 15 residues. The CDR3 spells CASSVDGRSTDTQYF. CDR3 nucleotide sequence: TGTGCCAGCAGCGTAGATGGCAGATCCACAGATACGCAGTATTTT.

CDR3 in amino acids: CASSLVGQGSSRNTIYF. The CDR3 nucleotides are TGTGCCAGCAGCTTAGTCGGACAGGGGTCTTCTCGAAACACCATATATTTT. The chain employs TRBV7-2 and TRBJ1-3, with TRBD1 identical over 9 bases. This CDR3 spans 17 amino acids. With V trimmed by 1 base and J by 5 bases, 9 bases remained unmatched. Germline V CDR1 and CDR2: SGHTA, FQGNSA.

This chain uses TRBV5-4 with TRBJ2-7; 10 bases are a match to TRBD1. Germline CDR1 and CDR2: SGHNT and YYREEE (reference sequence). Unmatched junction bases numbered 6, after V lost 4 bases and J lost 2 bases. This CDR3 contains 15 residues. The CDR3 DNA sequence: TGTGCCAGCAGCCGGGGACAGGGGTCCCCCTACGAGCAGTACTTC. Encoded protein: CASSRGQGSPYEQYF.

This chain connects TRBV5-6 to TRBJ2-5; D may be TRBD1 (6 bases). V lost 4 bases to trimming and J lost 1 base, with 17 bases between them. Germline lookup yields CDR1 SGHDT and CDR2 YYEEEE. CDR3 size: 16 residues. CDR3 DNA: TGTGCCAGCAGCCCCAGCAGGACAGAGCTCCAAGAGACCCAGTACTTC. This encodes CASSPSRTELQETQYF.

The rearrangement joins TRBV4-3 to TRBJ2-7, with 9 bases identical to TRBD2. Germline CDR1 LGHNA, CDR2 YSLEER. The CDR3 consists of 15 residues. V lost 4 bases and J lost 6; bases outside the gene matches: 10. CDR3 loop: CASSPSPGTSTEQYF. In nucleotides, the CDR3 is TGCGCCAGCAGCCCAAGCCCCGGGACTAGCACCGAGCAGTACTTC.

The chain joins TRBV7-9 to TRBJ1-6, with 11 bases fitting TRBD1. J was trimmed by 0 bases and V by 9 bases; bases with no gene match: 7. The CDR3 is 17 amino acids. CDR1 is SEHNR and CDR2 is FQNEAQ in the germline V gene (reference sequence). The CDR3 protein is CASQGTGGISYNSPLHF. In DNA form, the CDR3 reads TGTGCCAGTCAAGGGACAGGGGGAATCTCCTATAATTCACCCCTCCACTTT.

The CDR3 here is CASSQENDRAYEQYF. The CDR3 bases are TGCGCCAGCAGCCAAGAAAACGACAGGGCCTACGAGCAGTACTTC. The chain joins TRBV4-3 to TRBJ2-7; 7 nucleotides align to TRBD1. Trimming at V came to 0 bases and at J to 2 bases, leaving 4 bases not matched to a gene. Germline V gene sequence: CDR1 LGHNA, CDR2 YSLEER. There are 15 residues in the CDR3.